One T cell receptor (beta chain) is described in this entry. Three rounds of nested PCR, following a modified ARM-PCR protocol, produced the TCRbeta library. Each CDR3 protein is one row after TCRdb ran MiXCR on the multiplex PCR reads. This table has 76,000 or so distinct CDR3 sequences, around two thirds appearing once. The CDR3 length is 14 residues. Trimming took 7 bases from V and 6 from J, leaving 15 bases between them. The data originate from a study of tumor and adjacent non-tumor tissue in lung cancer. Study context: There were about twelve adenocarcinoma, 2 squamous cell carcinoma and 1 small cell lung cancer cases.

The template was RNA from unsorted bulk tissue. This clonotype originated in a woman in her seventies with non-small cell lung cancer. The sequencing sample was made of lung tumor tissue. The chain couples TRBV12-3 or TRBV12-4 to TRBJ2-2; D ambiguous. CDR3 coding DNA: TGTGCCAGCACCGACAAGCAGGCGGCCGGGGAGCTGTTTTTT. It specifies CASTDKQAAGELFF.